This T cell receptor beta chain came from a study of shared clonotypes between healthy human individuals. Per germline, CDR1 SGHNT and CDR2 YYREEE (reference sequence). There are 17 residues in the CDR3. Germline trimming cut 0 bases from V and 6 bases from J; bases unmatched to any gene: 5. With respect to this clone: Distinct nucleotide sequences in the sample also encode this CDR3.

Every one of the donors was a Caucasian adult that lived in Nashville, Tennessee. Some clones are missing from TCRdb's copy, which holds only in-frame ones; the method was immunoSEQ multiplex PCR. The sample has about 2.4 million clones; approximately 93% are singletons. Sequencing was done on a sample of naive CD4+ T cells from PBMCs. Subset in this sample: CD45RA+ positively selected. The sequence was obtained from a man between 18 and 29 years old in good health. Some clones in this sample may be carry-over from other donors' samples. The gene calls are TRBV5-4 and TRBJ2-2, with 13 bases identical to TRBD2. CDR3 in amino acids: CASSLGGLAGVAGELFF. The CDR3 DNA follows: TGTGCCAGCAGCTTGGGAGGACTAGCGGGAGTGGCCGGGGAGCTGTTTTTT.